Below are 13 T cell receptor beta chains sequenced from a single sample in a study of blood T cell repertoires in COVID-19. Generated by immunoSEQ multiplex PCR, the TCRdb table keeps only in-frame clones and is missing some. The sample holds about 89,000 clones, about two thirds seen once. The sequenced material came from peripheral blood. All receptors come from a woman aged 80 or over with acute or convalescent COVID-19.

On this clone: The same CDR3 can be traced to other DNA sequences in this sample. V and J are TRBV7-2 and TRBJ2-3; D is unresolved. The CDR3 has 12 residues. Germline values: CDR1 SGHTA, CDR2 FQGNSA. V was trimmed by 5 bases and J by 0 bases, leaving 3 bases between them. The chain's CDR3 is CASSLSTDTQYF. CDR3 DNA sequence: TGTGCCAGCAGCCTCAGCACAGATACGCAGTATTTT.

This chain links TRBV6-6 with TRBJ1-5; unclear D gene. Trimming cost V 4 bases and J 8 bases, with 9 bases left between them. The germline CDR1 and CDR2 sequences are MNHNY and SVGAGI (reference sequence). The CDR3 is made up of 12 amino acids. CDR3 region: CASSLRGEPQHF. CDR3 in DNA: TGTGCCAGCAGTTTACGGGGTGAGCCCCAGCATTTT.

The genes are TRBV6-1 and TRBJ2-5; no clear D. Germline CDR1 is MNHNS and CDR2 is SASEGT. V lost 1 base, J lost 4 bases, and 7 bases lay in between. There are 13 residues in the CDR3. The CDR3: CASSEDPRETQYF. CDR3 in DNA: TGTGCCAGCAGTGAAGACCCTAGAGAGACCCAGTACTTC.

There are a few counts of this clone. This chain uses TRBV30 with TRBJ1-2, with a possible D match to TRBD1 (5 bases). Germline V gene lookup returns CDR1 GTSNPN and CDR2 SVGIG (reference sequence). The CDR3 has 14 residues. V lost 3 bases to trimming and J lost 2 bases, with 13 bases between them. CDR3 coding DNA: TGTGCCTGGAGCCTTGGGGCAGTGAACTATGGCTACACCTTC. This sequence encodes CAWSLGAVNYGYTF.

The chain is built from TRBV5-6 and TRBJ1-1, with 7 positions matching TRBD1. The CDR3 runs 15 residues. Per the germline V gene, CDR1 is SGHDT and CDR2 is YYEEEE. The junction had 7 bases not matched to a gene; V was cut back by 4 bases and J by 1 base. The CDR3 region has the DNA TGTGCCAGCAGCGGGGGGAACAGGGGGAACACTGAAGCTTTCTTT. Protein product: CASSGGNRGNTEAFF.

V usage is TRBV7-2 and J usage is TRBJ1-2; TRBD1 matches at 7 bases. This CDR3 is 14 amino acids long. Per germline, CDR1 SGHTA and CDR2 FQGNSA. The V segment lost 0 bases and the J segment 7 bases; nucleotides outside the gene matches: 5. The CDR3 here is CASSLAQGKGGYTF. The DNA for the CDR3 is TGTGCCAGCAGCTTAGCACAGGGGAAAGGTGGCTACACCTTC.

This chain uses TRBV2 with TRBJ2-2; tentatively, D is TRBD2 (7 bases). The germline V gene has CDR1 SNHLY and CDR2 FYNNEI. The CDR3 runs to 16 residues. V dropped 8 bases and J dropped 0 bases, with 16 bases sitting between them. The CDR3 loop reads CASRRGRGANTGELFF. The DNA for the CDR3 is TGTGCCAGCCGGCGGGGGCGGGGAGCGAACACCGGGGAGCTGTTTTTT. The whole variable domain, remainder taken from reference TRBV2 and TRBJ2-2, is EPEVTQTPSHQVTQMGQEVILRCVPISNHLYFYWYRQILGQKVEFLVSFYNNEISEKSEIFDDQFSVERPDGSNFTLKIRSTKLEDSAMYFCASRRGRGANTGELFFGEGSRLTVL.

CDR3 residues: CASSPQFGQETQYF. The CDR3 nucleotides read TGTGCCAGCTCACCTCAATTCGGCCAAGAGACCCAGTACTTC. The chain couples TRBV18 to TRBJ2-5; D unclear. V lost 3 bases and J lost 1, with 9 bases in between. The CDR3 has 14 residues. The germline gives CDR1 KGHSH, CDR2 LQKENI.

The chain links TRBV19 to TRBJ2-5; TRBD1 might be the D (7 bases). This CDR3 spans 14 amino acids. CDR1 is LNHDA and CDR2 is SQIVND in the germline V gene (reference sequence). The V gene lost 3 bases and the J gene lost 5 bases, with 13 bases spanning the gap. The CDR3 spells CASSIRRGRETQYF. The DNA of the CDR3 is TGTGCCAGTAGTATCCGCAGGGGGAGGGAGACCCAGTACTTC.

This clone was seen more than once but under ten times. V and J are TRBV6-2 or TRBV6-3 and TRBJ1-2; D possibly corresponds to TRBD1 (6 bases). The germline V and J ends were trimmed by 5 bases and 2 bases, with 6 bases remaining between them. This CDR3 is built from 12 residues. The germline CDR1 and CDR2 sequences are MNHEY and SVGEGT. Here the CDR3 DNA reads TGTGCCAGCAGTCAGGGGAACTATGGCTACACCTTC. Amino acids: CASSQGNYGYTF.

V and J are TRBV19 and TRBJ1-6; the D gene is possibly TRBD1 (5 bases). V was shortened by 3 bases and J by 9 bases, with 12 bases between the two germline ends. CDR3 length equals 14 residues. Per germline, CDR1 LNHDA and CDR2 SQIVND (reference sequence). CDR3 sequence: CASSIGQGGSPLHF. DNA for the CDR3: TGTGCCAGTAGTATCGGGCAGGGCGGTTCACCCCTCCACTTT. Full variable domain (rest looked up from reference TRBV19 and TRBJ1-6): DGGITQSPKYLFRKEGQNVTLSCEQNLNHDAMYWYRQDPGQGLRLIYYSQIVNDFQKGDIAEGYSVSREKKESFPLTVTSAQKNPTAFYLCASSIGQGGSPLHFGNGTRLTVT.

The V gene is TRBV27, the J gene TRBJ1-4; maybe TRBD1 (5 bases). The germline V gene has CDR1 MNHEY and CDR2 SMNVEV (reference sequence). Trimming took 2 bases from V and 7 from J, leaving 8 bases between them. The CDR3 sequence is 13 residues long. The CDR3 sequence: CASSLSGGEKLFF. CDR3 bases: TGTGCCAGCAGTTTAAGCGGGGGTGAAAAACTGTTTTTT.

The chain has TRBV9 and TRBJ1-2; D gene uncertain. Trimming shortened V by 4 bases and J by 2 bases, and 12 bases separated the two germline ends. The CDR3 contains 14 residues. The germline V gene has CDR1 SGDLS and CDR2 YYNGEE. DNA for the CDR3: TGTGCCAGCAGCCCCCGACGGAGGAACTATGGCTACACCTTC. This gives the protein CASSPRRRNYGYTF.